These T cell receptor beta chains were read from a single sample in a study of T cells after yellow fever vaccination. TCRdb called the 5' RACE reads again in MiXCR, with one record for every CDR3 protein. Seen here are 300,000 to 450,000 distinct CDR3 sequences, 6.2% observed once, and the top ten hold approximately 16%. The input for sequencing was PBMCs, taken 5 days after the yellow fever booster vaccination. The source is a man aged 30 to 45 who received the YFV17D yellow fever vaccine. CDR3s include the opening cysteine and the closing phenylalanine or tryptophan. A D gene is named only where the DNA matches it firmly. Size tells how often a clone was seen (once, few, many) or the class of an expanded clone, and some rows leave it out.

V	J	size	D	length	DNA	CDR3
TRBV15	TRBJ2-7	many	NA	15	TGTGCCACCAGCAGAGATTCAGACAAGACCTACGAGCAGTACTTC	CATSRDSDKTYEQYF
TRBV12-3/TRBV12-4	TRBJ2-7	many	TRBD2	15	TGTGCCAGCAGTAAGGGACTAGCGAACTCCTACGAGCAGTACTTC	CASSKGLANSYEQYF
TRBV6-2/TRBV6-3	TRBJ2-7	NA	NA	11	TGTGCCAGCCGTCGACATTACGAGCAGTACTTC	CASRRHYEQYF
TRBV5-1	TRBJ2-5	few	NA	13	TGCGCCAGCAACAGGGCCGATGAGGAGACCCAGTACTTC	CASNRADEETQYF
TRBV7-3	TRBJ2-3	many	TRBD2	17	TGTGCCAGCAGCTTAAAGCTAGCGGGAGGAGGTACAGATACGCAGTATTTT	CASSLKLAGGGTDTQYF
TRBV18	TRBJ2-1	many	NA	15	TGTGCCAGCTCACCTTCGGAGGGCACCCGGTATGAGCAGTTCTTC	CASSPSEGTRYEQFF
TRBV7-2	TRBJ2-2	few	NA	12	TGTGCCAGCAGGCCGGGCCCCGGGGAGCTGTTTTTT	CASRPGPGELFF
TRBV7-2	TRBJ2-3	few	NA	13	TGTGCCAGCAGCTTTAGCCGTACAGATACGCAGTATTTT	CASSFSRTDTQYF
TRBV29-1	TRBJ2-6	few	NA	14	TGCAGCGCCATAAACCTCTCTGGGGCCAACGTCCTGACTTTC	CSAINLSGANVLTF
TRBV7-9	TRBJ2-3	many	NA	14	TGTGCCAGCAGCTTAGCCGATCCGCGGGATACGCAGTATTTT	CASSLADPRDTQYF
TRBV5-1	TRBJ2-2	NA	NA	15	TGCGCCAGCAGCTTGACTAGTCTCAGCACCGGGGAGCTGTTTTTT	CASSLTSLSTGELFF
TRBV5-1	TRBJ2-1	many	NA	14	TGCGCCAGCAGCTTGGATCCTAGCGAAGGTGAGCAGTTCTTC	CASSLDPSEGEQFF
TRBV19	TRBJ1-4	few	TRBD1	15	TGTGCCAGTAGTTTTCGACGACAAGGGGGCGAAAAACTGTTTTTT	CASSFRRQGGEKLFF
TRBV12-3/TRBV12-4	TRBJ2-2	NA	TRBD1	16	TGTGCCAGCAGTTTCGGACAGGGGACTCTCACCGGGGAGCTGTTTTTT	CASSFGQGTLTGELFF
TRBV11-2	TRBJ2-7	NA	TRBD2	20	TGTGCCAGCAGCCCTCATGGACAGCTCCGGGCAAGCGGGAGGGCCTACGAGCAGTACTTC	CASSPHGQLRASGRAYEQYF
TRBV4-2	TRBJ2-5	few	NA	18	TGTGCCAGCAGCCAAGCCCCTGTGGCCCGGGGGCTGGGAGAGACCCAGTACTTC	CASSQAPVARGLGETQYF
TRBV20-1	TRBJ1-1	many	TRBD1	15	TGCAGTGCCGTCCGGGTTGGGGACAGGGTGTCTGAAGCTTTCTTT	CSAVRVGDRVSEAFF
TRBV5-1	TRBJ2-5	few	NA	15	TGCGCCAGCAGCATTGATAGCGCCGACCAAGAGACCCAGTACTTC	CASSIDSADQETQYF
TRBV15	TRBJ1-2	NA	NA	16	TGTGCCACCAGCGGGCCGCGGCCTGCCCCGCTCTATGGCTACACCTTC	CATSGPRPAPLYGYTF
TRBV12-3/TRBV12-4	TRBJ2-1	many	NA	10	TGTGCCAGCAGTCTTCTCGAGCAGTTCTTC	CASSLLEQFF